Presented here are 25 T cell receptor beta chains from one specimen sequenced in a study of cytomegalovirus exposure and HLA in healthy donors. Researchers ran the PCR with 60 Vbeta and 13 Jbeta primers. Libraries were prepared by immunoSEQ multiplex PCR; TCRdb keeps only in-frame clonotypes and omits some of them. The sample's table shows 150,000 or so clones. The sequenced sample consisted of PBMCs. These receptors were collected from a woman between 45 and 65 years old in good health and CMV-seronegative.

The CDR3 sequence is CASSAPMRTSGNTIYF. The CDR3 DNA follows: TGCGCCAGCAGCGCACCTATGCGGACATCTGGAAACACCATATATTTT. The V call is TRBV4-1, the J call TRBJ1-3; perhaps TRBD1 as D (5 bases). Trimming shortened V by 5 bases and J by 1 base, and 15 bases separated the two germline ends. The CDR3 extends over 16 amino acids. In germline, CDR1 is MGHRA, CDR2 YSYEKL.

The V call is TRBV19, the J call TRBJ1-1; 7 bases are shared with TRBD1. V lost 8 bases to trimming and J lost 1 base; unmatched junction nucleotides: 4. CDR3 length equals 13 residues. In germline, CDR1 is LNHDA, CDR2 SQIVND (reference sequence). The CDR3 loop is CASSQGGNTEAFF. In DNA, the CDR3 is TGTGCCAGTTCTCAGGGGGGGAACACTGAAGCTTTCTTT.

The rearrangement links TRBV27 to TRBJ2-3; weak D call: TRBD2 (6 bases). Germline V gene lookup returns CDR1 MNHEY and CDR2 SMNVEV (reference sequence). The CDR3 is 14 amino acids. V was clipped by 6 bases and J by 8 bases, with 18 bases between them. The CDR3 reads CASSPHVWGVTQYF. CDR3 DNA sequence: TGTGCCAGCAGCCCCCACGTTTGGGGGGTTACGCAGTATTTT.

V usage is TRBV6-1 and J usage is TRBJ2-7, with 7 bases aligning to TRBD2. The V gene's germline CDR1 is MNHNS and CDR2 SASEGT. J was trimmed by 5 bases and V by 3 bases; bases with no gene match: 7. The CDR3 loop spans 14 amino acids. The CDR3 coding sequence is TGTGCCAGCAGTGATAGGGACTACTATAACGAGCAGTACTTC. Protein sequence: CASSDRDYYNEQYF.

The CDR3 DNA is TGTGCCAGCAGTCCGGACAGAAACTATGGCTACACCTTC. Translated, it gives CASSPDRNYGYTF. The V and J genes are TRBV28 and TRBJ1-2, with D perhaps TRBD1 (6 bases). The length of the CDR3 is 13 residues. Per germline, CDR1 MDHEN and CDR2 SYDVKM. V was trimmed by 5 bases and J by 2 bases, leaving 9 bases between them.

The chain uses TRBV14 and TRBJ1-1; D remains ambiguous. V was pared by 4 bases and J by 4 bases, with 7 bases between. Per germline, CDR1 SGHDN and CDR2 FVKESK. CDR3 length: 12 residues. CDR3 in DNA: TGTGCCAGCAGCCCTACGGGCACTGAAGCTTTCTTT. Translated, it gives CASSPTGTEAFF. The variable domain in full, with the rest retrieved from reference TRBV14 and TRBJ1-1, is EAGVTQFPSHSVIEKGQTVTLRCDPISGHDNLYWYRRVMGKEIKFLLHFVKESKQDESGMPNNRFLAERTGGTYSTLKVQPAELEDSGVYFCASSPTGTEAFFGQGTRLTVV.

This chain joins TRBV6-4 and TRBJ1-1; a possible D gene is TRBD1 (6 bases). Germline V gene lookup returns CDR1 MRHNA and CDR2 SNTAGT. With 3 bases removed from V and 5 bases from J, the gap between germline ends came to 13 bases. The CDR3 contains 14 residues. The CDR3 bases are TGTGCCAGCAGTGAAACACACAGGGTTACTGAAGCTTTCTTT. It codes for CASSETHRVTEAFF.

The chain links TRBV5-1 to TRBJ2-5, with TRBD2 matching over 8 bases. Germline lookup yields CDR1 SGHRS and CDR2 YFSETQ. V trimming: 5 bases; J trimming: 1 base; junction bases outside the gene matches: 4. The CDR3 has 14 residues. This chain's CDR3 is CASSPGLAQETQYF. The DNA for the CDR3 is TGCGCCAGCAGTCCAGGACTAGCCCAAGAGACCCAGTACTTC. Combining the CDR3 with reference TRBV5-1 and TRBJ2-5 gives the whole variable domain KAGVTQTPRYLIKTRGQQVTLSCSPISGHRSVSWYQQTPGQGLQFLFEYFSETQRNKGNFPGRFSGRQFSNSRSEMNVSTLELGDSALYLCASSPGLAQETQYFGPGTRLLVL.

The chain uses TRBV6-5 and TRBJ1-2, with D unclear. This CDR3 comprises 11 residues. Germline V lookup: CDR1 MNHEY, CDR2 SVGAGI. V lost 6 bases, J lost 13 bases, and 15 bases lay in between. Here the CDR3 reads CASSRAEDLTF. DNA for the CDR3: TGTGCCAGCAGCCGCGCGGAGGACCTCACCTTC.

V gene TRBV19 combines with J gene TRBJ1-2, with D possibly being TRBD1 (5 bases). V gave up 4 bases and J gave up 3 bases, with 9 bases separating them. CDR1 is LNHDA, CDR2 SQIVND, per germline (reference sequence). The CDR3 totals 13 residues. In DNA form, the CDR3 reads TGTGCCAGTAGTAGGGGGGACTACTATGGCTACACCTTC. Its translation: CASSRGDYYGYTF.

This chain connects TRBV15 to TRBJ2-5; 7 bases are shared with TRBD2. Germline loops: CDR1 LNHNV, CDR2 YYDKDF (reference sequence). Trimming cost V 1 base and J 5 bases; bases outside gene matches: 7. CDR3 length: 15 residues. CDR3 bases: TGTGCCACCAGCAGAGCGGGCGGGGGTCGGGAGACCCAGTACTTC. Its translation: CATSRAGGGRETQYF.

V usage is TRBV27 and J usage is TRBJ1-1; TRBD1 agrees at 8 bases. Germline values: CDR1 MNHEY, CDR2 SMNVEV (reference sequence). CDR3 length: 14 residues. V lost 6 bases to trimming and J lost 6 bases; unmatched junction nucleotides: 9. The CDR3 region has the DNA TGTGCCAGCAGCTCGGACAGGGCGGTAGCTGAAGCTTTCTTT. Translating it yields CASSSDRAVAEAFF.

The chain recombines TRBV5-1 with TRBJ2-1, with 13 bases matching TRBD2. CDR1 and CDR2 from the germline V gene are SGHRS and YFSETQ. The CDR3 runs 19 residues. Trimming at V came to 1 base and at J to 8 bases, leaving 15 bases not matched to a gene. CDR3 sequence reads: CASSLLTTSGRAIRDEQFF. CDR3 DNA: TGCGCCAGCAGCTTGTTAACAACTAGCGGGAGGGCCATACGGGATGAGCAGTTCTTC.

The chain combines TRBV27 with TRBJ1-2; D not resolved. CDR1 is MNHEY and CDR2 is SMNVEV in the germline V gene (reference sequence). Between the trimmed V and J ends, which lost 2 bases and 3 bases, there was a span of 10 bases. This CDR3 has 14 amino acids. CDR3 DNA sequence: TGTGCCAGCAGTTTAACCGGGTATGACTATGGCTACACCTTC. Protein sequence: CASSLTGYDYGYTF.

The CDR3 region is CASSQGKLAGRFSYEQYF. CDR3 coding DNA: TGCGCCAGCAGCCAAGGGAAACTAGCGGGCCGCTTCTCCTACGAGCAGTACTTC. The V call is TRBV4-1, the J call TRBJ2-7; 9 bases match TRBD2. This CDR3 spans 18 amino acids. Germline loops: CDR1 MGHRA, CDR2 YSYEKL. V lost 1 base and J lost 0; bases outside the gene matches: 10.

The chain combines TRBV4-2 with TRBJ1-2; D gene ambiguous. The CDR3 runs to 15 residues. Germline CDR1 and CDR2: LGHNA and YNFKEQ. Trimming left V 1 base short and J 0 bases short, with 9 bases between. The CDR3 DNA reads as TGTGCCAGCAGCCAAGTAGACGGAGCTAACTATGGCTACACCTTC. Residues: CASSQVDGANYGYTF.

The chain couples TRBV28 to TRBJ2-1, with a tentative D call TRBD2 (6 bases). This CDR3 is built from 18 residues. Germline loops: CDR1 MDHEN, CDR2 SYDVKM. Trimming removed 5 bases at V and 7 bases at J, with 27 bases between. The CDR3 DNA is TGTGCCAGCAGTCCGAACCGACTGGCCGCCGCGGGGAAAAATGAGCAGTTCTTC. Translation: CASSPNRLAAAGKNEQFF.

V and J are TRBV28 and TRBJ1-3; TRBD1 matches at 7 bases. With 2 bases clipped from V and 2 bases from J, the junction kept 3 bases outside the gene matches. This CDR3 spans 15 amino acids. CDR1 is MDHEN, CDR2 SYDVKM, per germline. CDR3 residues: CASSLEQGTGNTIYF. The CDR3 nucleotides are TGTGCCAGCAGTTTAGAACAGGGGACTGGAAACACCATATATTTT.

This chain joins TRBV5-1 and TRBJ2-3, with TRBD2 matching over 8 bases. Germline CDR1 reads SGHRS; CDR2 reads YFSETQ. CDR3 length: 15 residues. Losses at the gene ends were 6 bases for V and 6 bases for J; bases not matched to a gene: 12. The CDR3 is CASNRYSGKDDTQYF. The CDR3 coding sequence is TGCGCCAGCAACCGATATAGCGGGAAGGACGATACGCAGTATTTT.

The V gene is TRBV29-1, the J gene TRBJ1-4; 7 bases line up with TRBD1. The CDR3 loop spans 13 amino acids. Unmatched junction bases numbered 5, after V lost 6 bases and J lost 4 bases. Germline lookup yields CDR1 SQVTM and CDR2 ANQGSEA. The CDR3 is CSVGQNLNEKLFF. The CDR3 DNA is TGCAGCGTGGGACAGAACCTTAATGAAAAACTGTTTTTT.

The chain joins TRBV27 to TRBJ1-6; D not resolved. V gave up 4 bases and J gave up 10 bases, with 8 bases separating them. Germline lookup yields CDR1 MNHEY and CDR2 SMNVEV (reference sequence). This CDR3 has 12 amino acids. The CDR3 spells CASSSPPSPLHF. DNA of the CDR3: TGTGCCAGCAGTTCCCCCCCGTCACCCCTCCACTTT.

The V call is TRBV7-3, the J call TRBJ1-1; D unresolved. The CDR3 runs 13 residues. In germline, CDR1 is SGHTA, CDR2 FQGTGA. V lost 3 bases and J lost 5, with 10 bases in between. The CDR3 loop is CASSLGSGTEAFF. The CDR3, as DNA: TGTGCCAGCAGCTTGGGGAGCGGAACTGAAGCTTTCTTT.

The chain recombines TRBV27 with TRBJ2-7, with 8 positions matching TRBD1. J gave up 1 base and V 11 bases, and 13 bases lay outside the gene matches. This CDR3 spans 15 amino acids. CDR1 and CDR2 (germline): MNHEY, SMNVEV (reference sequence). CDR3 loop: CASGQGAKVSYEQYF. CDR3 nucleotide sequence: TGTGCCTCTGGCCAGGGGGCAAAGGTTTCCTACGAGCAGTACTTC.

The chain carries TRBV5-5 and TRBJ2-5; a possible D gene is TRBD1 (6 bases). The germline V gene has CDR1 SGHKS and CDR2 YYEKEE (reference sequence). V lost 4 bases, J lost 2 bases, and 12 bases lay in between. The CDR3 consists of 14 residues. The DNA of the CDR3 is TGTGCCAGCAGCCCGACAGGACCGCAAGAGACCCAGTACTTC. Protein product: CASSPTGPQETQYF.

This chain connects TRBV4-2 to TRBJ2-1; 8 nucleotides align to TRBD2. Germline CDR1 is LGHNA and CDR2 is YNFKEQ. J lost 2 bases, V lost 0 bases, and 3 bases had no gene match. The length of the CDR3 is 16 residues. The CDR3 coding sequence is TGTGCCAGCAGCCAAGAGTCGGGGGGGCCCTACAATGAGCAGTTCTTC. As protein: CASSQESGGPYNEQFF.